The next 9 T cell receptor beta chains were all read from a single sample in a study of CD8 T cells in ankylosing spondylitis (TCRdb year 2017). The method behind the library was 5' RACE. TCRdb names Illumina HiSeq 2500 as the instrument used. TCRdb reworked the public reads: Q25 trimming with fastp, MiXCR clone assembly, productive beta chains retained. Identical CDR3 protein sequences are pooled into one entry, listed with their most common genes and DNA. This sample holds about 320,000 distinct CDR3 sequences; 9.5% to 13% were observed only once. Roughly 9% of the sample comes from the top ten. Sequencing was carried out using blood, either unsorted or a sorted T cell fraction (not recorded which). All receptors come from a female donor with ankylosing spondylitis or in good health (not recorded which).

In this sample, this clonotype turned up a few times. The rearrangement uses TRBV5-1 and TRBJ2-3; no clear D gene. The CDR3 sequence is 15 residues long. Germline V gene sequence: CDR1 SGHRS, CDR2 YFSETQ. The V end was cut by 1 base, the J end by 3 bases, with 12 bases between. CDR3 region: CASSLSLPETDTQYF. CDR3 bases: TGCGCCAGCAGCTTGAGTCTCCCAGAGACAGATACGCAGTATTTT.

The chain uses TRBV29-1 and TRBJ1-1; a possible D gene is TRBD1 (6 bases). Trimming pared 3 bases from V and 1 base from J, leaving 12 bases between. The CDR3 length is 14 residues. Germline CDR1 is SQVTM and CDR2 is ANQGSEA. The CDR3 is CSVEGTTGNTEAFF. For the CDR3, the DNA is TGCAGCGTTGAGGGGACAACTGGGAACACTGAAGCTTTCTTT.

This clonotype showed up many times. The chain recombines TRBV12-3 or TRBV12-4 with TRBJ2-2; TRBD2 might be the D (5 bases). V was pared by 4 bases and J by 4 bases, with 10 bases between. This CDR3 has 14 residues. CDR3 DNA sequence: TGTGCCAGCAGTTGGGGTGCGGGCACCGGGGAGCTGTTTTTT. Translated: CASSWGAGTGELFF.

The chain combines TRBV18 with TRBJ2-2; D perhaps matches TRBD1 (6 bases). The CDR3 extends over 13 amino acids. CDR1 and CDR2 (germline): KGHSH, LQKENI. Trimming took 2 bases from V and 7 from J, leaving 8 bases between them. The CDR3 DNA reads as TGTGCCAGCTCACCAATGACAGGCGGGGAGCTGTTTTTT. This translates into CASSPMTGGELFF.

This clonotype was observed at least ten times. The chain combines TRBV10-3 with TRBJ2-5; 7 nucleotides match TRBD1. This CDR3 comprises 16 residues. V lost 4 bases, J lost 1 base, and 9 bases stayed unmatched. Germline V gene sequence: CDR1 ENHRY, CDR2 SYGVKD. The CDR3 sequence is CAISGNRDSTQETQYF. DNA of the CDR3: TGTGCCATCAGTGGTAACCGGGACAGTACCCAAGAGACCCAGTACTTC.

In this sample, this clonotype turned up a few times. For the CDR3, the DNA is TGTGCCAGCAGTCTGCCCCAGGGGGCTCATGAGACCCAGTACTTC. This gives the protein CASSLPQGAHETQYF. The V call is TRBV12-3 or TRBV12-4, the J call TRBJ2-5, with 8 nucleotides matching TRBD1. The CDR3 has 15 amino acids. With 5 bases clipped from V and 5 bases from J, the junction kept 10 bases outside the gene matches.

The table lists this clonotype with many counts. This chain links TRBV5-5 with TRBJ2-5, with D unresolved. Germline CDR1 SGHKS, CDR2 YYEKEE (reference sequence). Trimming cost V 0 bases and J 4 bases, with 13 bases left between them. There are 15 residues in the CDR3. DNA for the CDR3: TGTGCCAGCAGCTTGGATCTAGGGTTCCTAGAGACCCAGTACTTC. Amino acid sequence: CASSLDLGFLETQYF.

This chain uses TRBV18 with TRBJ2-7; TRBD1 matches at 11 bases. The ends lost 1 base at V and 3 bases at J; junction bases unmatched: 2. CDR3 length: 15 residues. Looked up from germline, CDR1 is KGHSH and CDR2 is LQKENI. This CDR3 reads CASSPLGTGGYEQYF. The CDR3 DNA follows: TGTGCCAGCTCACCACTAGGGACAGGGGGCTACGAGCAGTACTTC.

The sample holds a few counts of this clonotype. This may be a read error, as it is one base from a much larger clone. This chain uses TRBV7-2 with TRBJ1-2, with D possibly matching TRBD1 (5 bases). The CDR3 covers 15 residues. Germline CDR1 reads SGHTA; CDR2 reads FQGNSA. Here the CDR3 DNA reads TGTGCCAGCAGCTGGGAGGTACAGGCGGGGTATGGCTACCCCTTC. Translated, it gives CASSWEVQAGYGYPF.